Included here is one TCR beta chain sequence, with context. Its antigen is unidentified. The sample belongs to a study of T-cell reconstitution after alpha-beta-depleted transplantation in children. The study, taken as a whole, reports: The main origin of T-cell counts and diversity one year after transplant was newly produced T cells. Alpha-beta T cells present about two months after transplant were reported to originate from several hundred expanded graft clones.

V was shortened by 8 bases and J by 2 bases, with 6 bases between the two germline ends. The CDR3 extends over 12 amino acids. Germline CDR1 and CDR2: SNHLY and FYNNEI. Unique molecular identifiers were used to barcode this TCRbeta library. TCRdb called the PCR reads again in MiXCR, with one record for every CDR3 protein. The profile covers 780,000 or so distinct CDR3 sequences, with approximately 15% appearing a single time and approximately 4.5% taken by the ten largest. The material was PBMCs, mostly from graft donor cells, obtained 360 days after TCRalphabeta/CD19-depleted stem cell transplant. The V gene is TRBV2, the J gene TRBJ2-2; D gene uncertain. The sequence was collected from a male patient younger than 18 who had a stem cell transplant for acute lymphoblastic leukemia, so the T cells may come from the graft donor. This chain's CDR3 is CASVPNTGELFF. The CDR3, as DNA: TGTGCCAGCGTCCCCAACACCGGGGAGCTGTTTTTT.